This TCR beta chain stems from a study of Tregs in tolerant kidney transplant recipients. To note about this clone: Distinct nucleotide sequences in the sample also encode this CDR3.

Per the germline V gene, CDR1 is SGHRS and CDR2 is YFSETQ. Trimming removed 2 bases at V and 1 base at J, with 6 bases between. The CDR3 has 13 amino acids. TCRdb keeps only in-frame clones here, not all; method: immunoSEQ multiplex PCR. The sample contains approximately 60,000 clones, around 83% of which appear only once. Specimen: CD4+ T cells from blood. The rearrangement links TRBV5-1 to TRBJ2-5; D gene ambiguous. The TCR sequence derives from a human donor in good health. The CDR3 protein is CASSFDSQETQYF. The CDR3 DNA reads TGCGCCAGCAGCTTCGACTCCCAAGAGACCCAGTACTTC.